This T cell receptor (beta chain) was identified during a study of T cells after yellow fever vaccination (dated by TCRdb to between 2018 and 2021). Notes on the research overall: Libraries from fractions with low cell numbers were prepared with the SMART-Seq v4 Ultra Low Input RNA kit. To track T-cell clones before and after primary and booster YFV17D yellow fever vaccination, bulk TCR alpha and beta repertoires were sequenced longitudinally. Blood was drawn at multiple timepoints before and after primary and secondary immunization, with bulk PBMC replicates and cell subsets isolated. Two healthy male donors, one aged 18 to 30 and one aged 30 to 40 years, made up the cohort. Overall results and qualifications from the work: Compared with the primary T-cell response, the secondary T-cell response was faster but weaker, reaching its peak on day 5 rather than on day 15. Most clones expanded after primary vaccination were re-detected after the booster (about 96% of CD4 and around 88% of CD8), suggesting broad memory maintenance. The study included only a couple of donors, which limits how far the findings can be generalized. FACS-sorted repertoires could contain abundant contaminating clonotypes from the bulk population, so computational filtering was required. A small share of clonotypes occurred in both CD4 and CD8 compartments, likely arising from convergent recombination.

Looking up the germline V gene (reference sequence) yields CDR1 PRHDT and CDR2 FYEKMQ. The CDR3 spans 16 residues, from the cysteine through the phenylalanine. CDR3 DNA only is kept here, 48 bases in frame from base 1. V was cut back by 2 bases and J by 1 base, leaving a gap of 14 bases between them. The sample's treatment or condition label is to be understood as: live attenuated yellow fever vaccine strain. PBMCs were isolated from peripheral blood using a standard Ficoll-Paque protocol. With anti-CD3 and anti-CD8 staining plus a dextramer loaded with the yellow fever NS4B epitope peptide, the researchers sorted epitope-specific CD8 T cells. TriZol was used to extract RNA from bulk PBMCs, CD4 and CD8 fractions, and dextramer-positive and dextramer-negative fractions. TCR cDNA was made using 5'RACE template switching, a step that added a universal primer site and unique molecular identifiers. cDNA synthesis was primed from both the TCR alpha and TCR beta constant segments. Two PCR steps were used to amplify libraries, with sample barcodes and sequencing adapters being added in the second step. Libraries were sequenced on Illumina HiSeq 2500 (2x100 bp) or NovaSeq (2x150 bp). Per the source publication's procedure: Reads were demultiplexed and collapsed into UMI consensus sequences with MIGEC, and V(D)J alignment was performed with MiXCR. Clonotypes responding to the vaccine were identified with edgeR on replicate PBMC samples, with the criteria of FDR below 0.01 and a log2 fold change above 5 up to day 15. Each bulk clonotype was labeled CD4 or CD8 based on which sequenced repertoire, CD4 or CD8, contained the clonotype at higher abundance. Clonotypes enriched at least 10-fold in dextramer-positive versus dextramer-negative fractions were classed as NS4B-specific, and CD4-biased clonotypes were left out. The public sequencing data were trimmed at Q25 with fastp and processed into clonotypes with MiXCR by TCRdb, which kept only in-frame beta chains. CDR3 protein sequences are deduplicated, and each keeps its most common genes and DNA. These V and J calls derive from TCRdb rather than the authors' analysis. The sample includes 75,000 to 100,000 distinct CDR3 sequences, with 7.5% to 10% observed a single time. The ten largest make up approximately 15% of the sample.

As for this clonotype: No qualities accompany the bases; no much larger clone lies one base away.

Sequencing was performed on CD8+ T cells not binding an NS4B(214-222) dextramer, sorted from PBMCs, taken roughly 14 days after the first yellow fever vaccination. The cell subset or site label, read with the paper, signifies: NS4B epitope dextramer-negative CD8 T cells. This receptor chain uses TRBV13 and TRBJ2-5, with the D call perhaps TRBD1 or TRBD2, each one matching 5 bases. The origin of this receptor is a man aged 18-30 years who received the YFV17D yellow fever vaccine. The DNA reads TGTGCCAGCAGCTTAAAAACGGGGCCGCTCCAAGAGACCCAGTACTTC. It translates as CASSLKTGPLQETQYF.